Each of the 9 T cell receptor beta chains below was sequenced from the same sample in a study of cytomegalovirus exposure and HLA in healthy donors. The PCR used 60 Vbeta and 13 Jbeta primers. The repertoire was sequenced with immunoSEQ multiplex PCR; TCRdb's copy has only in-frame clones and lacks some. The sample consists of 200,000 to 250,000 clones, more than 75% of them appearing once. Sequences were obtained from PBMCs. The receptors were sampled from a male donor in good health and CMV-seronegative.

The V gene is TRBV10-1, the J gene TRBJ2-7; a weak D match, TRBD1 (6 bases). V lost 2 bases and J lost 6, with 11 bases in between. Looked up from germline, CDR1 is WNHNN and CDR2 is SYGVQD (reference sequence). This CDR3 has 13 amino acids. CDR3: CASSEQGLAEQYF. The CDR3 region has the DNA TGCGCCAGCAGTGAGCAGGGGTTGGCCGAGCAGTACTTC.

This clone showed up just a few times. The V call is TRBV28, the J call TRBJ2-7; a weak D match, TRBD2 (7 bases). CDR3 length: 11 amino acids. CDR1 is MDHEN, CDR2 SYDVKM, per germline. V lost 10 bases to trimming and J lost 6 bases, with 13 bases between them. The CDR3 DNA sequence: TGTGCCACCCGGGGGGCCCCCGAGCAGTACTTC. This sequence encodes CATRGAPEQYF.

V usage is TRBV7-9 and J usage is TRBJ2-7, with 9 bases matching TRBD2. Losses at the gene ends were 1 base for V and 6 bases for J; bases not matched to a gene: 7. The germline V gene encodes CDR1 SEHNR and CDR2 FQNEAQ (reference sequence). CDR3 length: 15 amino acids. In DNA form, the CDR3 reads TGTGCCAGCAGCTTAGTAATAGCGGGAGCGGTCGAGCAGTACTTC. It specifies CASSLVIAGAVEQYF.

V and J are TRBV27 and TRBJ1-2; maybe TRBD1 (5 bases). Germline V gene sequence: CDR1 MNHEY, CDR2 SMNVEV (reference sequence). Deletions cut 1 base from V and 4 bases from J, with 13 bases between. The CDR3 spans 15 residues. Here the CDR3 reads CASSLYAGSAYGYTF. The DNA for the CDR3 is TGTGCCAGCAGTTTATATGCAGGGTCGGCCTATGGCTACACCTTC.

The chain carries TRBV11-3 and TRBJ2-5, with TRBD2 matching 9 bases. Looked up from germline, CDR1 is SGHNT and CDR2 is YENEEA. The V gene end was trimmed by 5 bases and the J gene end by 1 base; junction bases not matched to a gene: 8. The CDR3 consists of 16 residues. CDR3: CASSAGLASTQETQYF. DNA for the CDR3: TGTGCCAGCAGCGCGGGACTAGCTTCGACCCAAGAGACCCAGTACTTC.

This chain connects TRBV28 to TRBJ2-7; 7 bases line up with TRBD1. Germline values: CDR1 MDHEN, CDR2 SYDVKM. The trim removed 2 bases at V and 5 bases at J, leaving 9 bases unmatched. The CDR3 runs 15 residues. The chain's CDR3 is CASSLVAGGFHEQYF. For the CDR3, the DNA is TGTGCCAGCAGTTTAGTGGCAGGGGGATTCCACGAGCAGTACTTC.

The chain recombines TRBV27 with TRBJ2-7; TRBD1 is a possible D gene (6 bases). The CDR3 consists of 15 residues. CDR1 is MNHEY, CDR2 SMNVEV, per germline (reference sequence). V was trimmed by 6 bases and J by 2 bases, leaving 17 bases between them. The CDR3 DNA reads TGTGCCAGCAGCCCTGGACAGACAACGGCCTACGAGCAGTACTTC. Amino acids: CASSPGQTTAYEQYF.

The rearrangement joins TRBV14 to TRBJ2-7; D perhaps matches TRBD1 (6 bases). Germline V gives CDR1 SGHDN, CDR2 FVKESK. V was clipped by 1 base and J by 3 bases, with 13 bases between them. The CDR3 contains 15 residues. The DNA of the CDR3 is TGTGCCAGCAGCCAAGTGGGGGCCAATTACTACGAGCAGTACTTC. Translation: CASSQVGANYYEQYF.

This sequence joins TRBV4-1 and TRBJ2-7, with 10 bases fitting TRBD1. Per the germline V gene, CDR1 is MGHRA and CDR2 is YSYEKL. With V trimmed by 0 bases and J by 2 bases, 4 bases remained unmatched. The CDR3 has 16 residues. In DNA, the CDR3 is TGCGCCAGCAGCCAAGATTCGGGGACAGGGGCCTACGAGCAGTACTTC. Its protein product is CASSQDSGTGAYEQYF.